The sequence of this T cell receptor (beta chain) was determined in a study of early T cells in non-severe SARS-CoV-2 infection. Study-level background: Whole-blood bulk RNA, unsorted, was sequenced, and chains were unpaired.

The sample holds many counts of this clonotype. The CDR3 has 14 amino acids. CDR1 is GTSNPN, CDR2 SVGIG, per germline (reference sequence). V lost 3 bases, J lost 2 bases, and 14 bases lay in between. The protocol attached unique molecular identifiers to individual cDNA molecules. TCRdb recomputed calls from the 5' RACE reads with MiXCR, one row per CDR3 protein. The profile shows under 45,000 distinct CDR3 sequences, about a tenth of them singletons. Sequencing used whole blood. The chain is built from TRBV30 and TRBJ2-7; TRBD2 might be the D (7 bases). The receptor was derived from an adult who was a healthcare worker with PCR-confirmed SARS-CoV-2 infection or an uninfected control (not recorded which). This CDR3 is CAWRKPGGPYEQYF. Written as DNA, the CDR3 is TGTGCCTGGAGGAAGCCCGGGGGGCCCTACGAGCAGTACTTC.